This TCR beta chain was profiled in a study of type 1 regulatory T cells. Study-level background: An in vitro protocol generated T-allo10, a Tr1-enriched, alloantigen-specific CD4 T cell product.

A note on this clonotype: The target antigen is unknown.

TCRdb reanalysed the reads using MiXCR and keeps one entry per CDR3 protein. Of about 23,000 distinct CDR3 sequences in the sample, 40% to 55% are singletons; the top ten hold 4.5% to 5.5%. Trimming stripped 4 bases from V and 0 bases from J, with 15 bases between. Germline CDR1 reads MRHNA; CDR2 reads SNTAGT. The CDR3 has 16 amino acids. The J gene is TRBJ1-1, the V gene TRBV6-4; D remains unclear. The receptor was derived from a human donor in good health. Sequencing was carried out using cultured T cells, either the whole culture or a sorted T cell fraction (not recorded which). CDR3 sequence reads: CASSGSVETLNTEAFF. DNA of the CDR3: TGTGCCAGCAGTGGGTCCGTCGAGACCTTGAACACTGAAGCTTTCTTT.